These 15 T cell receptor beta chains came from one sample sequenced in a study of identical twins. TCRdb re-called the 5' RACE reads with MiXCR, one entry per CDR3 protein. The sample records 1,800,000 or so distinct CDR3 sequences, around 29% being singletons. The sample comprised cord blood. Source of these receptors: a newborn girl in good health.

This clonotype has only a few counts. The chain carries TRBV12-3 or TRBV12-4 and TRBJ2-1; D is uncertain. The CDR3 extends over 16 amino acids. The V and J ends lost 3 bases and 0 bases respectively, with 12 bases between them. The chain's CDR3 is CASSFPTLSSYNEQFF. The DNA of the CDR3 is TGTGCCAGCAGTTTCCCGACTCTTAGCTCCTACAATGAGCAGTTCTTC.

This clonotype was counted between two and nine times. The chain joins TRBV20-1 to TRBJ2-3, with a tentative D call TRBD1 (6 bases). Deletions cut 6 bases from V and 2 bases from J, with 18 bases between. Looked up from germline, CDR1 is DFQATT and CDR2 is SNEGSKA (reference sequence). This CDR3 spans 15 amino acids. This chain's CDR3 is CSALTGHVVTDTQYF. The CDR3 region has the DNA TGCAGTGCATTAACAGGGCATGTTGTCACAGATACGCAGTATTTT.

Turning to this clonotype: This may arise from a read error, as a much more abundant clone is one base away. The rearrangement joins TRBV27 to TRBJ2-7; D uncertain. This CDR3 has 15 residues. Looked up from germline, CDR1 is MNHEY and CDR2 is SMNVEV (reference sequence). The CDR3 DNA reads TGTGCCGGCAGTTTAACGGCGTGGAAGACCTACGAGCAGTACTTC. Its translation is CAGSLTAWKTYEQYF.

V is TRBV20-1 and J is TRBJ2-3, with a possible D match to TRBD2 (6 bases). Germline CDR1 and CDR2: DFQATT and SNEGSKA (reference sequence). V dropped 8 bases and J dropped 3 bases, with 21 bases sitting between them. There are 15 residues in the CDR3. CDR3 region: CSYPDGGEWTDTQYF. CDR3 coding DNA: TGCAGTTACCCCGATGGCGGGGAGTGGACAGATACGCAGTATTTT.

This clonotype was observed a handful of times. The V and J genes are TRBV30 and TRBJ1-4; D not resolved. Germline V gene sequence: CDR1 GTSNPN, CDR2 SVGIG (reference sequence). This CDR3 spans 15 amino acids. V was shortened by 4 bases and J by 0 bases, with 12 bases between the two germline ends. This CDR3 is CAWIKRGATNEKLFF. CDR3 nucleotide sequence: TGTGCCTGGATCAAGCGCGGGGCAACTAATGAAAAACTGTTTTTT.

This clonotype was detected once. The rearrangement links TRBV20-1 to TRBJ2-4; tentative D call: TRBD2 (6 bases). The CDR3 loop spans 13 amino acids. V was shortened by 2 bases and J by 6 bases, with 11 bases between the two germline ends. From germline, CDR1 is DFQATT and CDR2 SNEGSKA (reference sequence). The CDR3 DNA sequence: TGCAGTGCTAGACCTAGCGCGTTAAACATTCAGTACTTC. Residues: CSARPSALNIQYF.

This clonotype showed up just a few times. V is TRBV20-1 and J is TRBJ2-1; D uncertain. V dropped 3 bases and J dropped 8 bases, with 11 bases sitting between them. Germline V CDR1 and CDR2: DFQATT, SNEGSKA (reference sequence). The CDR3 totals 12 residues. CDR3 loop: CSASQTGDEQFF. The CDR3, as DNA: TGCAGTGCTAGTCAAACTGGCGATGAGCAGTTCTTC.

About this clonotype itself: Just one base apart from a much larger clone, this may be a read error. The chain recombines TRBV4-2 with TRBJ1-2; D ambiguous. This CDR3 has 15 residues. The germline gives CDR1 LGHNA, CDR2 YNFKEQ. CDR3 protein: CASGQEVYSNYGYTF. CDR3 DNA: TGTGCCAGCGGCCAAGAGGTGTACAGTAACTATGGCTACACCTTC.

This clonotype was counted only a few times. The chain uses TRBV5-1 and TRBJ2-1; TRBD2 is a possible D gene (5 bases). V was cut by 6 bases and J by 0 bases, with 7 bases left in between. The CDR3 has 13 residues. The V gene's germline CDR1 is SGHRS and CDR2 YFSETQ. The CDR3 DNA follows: TGCGCCAGCACCCGGGACTCCTACAATGAGCAGTTCTTC. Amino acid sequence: CASTRDSYNEQFF.

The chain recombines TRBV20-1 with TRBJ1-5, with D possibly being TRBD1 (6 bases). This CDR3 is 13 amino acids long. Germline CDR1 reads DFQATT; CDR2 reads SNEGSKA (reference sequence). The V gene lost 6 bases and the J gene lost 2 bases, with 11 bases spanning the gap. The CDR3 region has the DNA TGCAGTGCCAGGGGTTTTGGCAATCAGCCCCAGCATTTT. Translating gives CSARGFGNQPQHF.

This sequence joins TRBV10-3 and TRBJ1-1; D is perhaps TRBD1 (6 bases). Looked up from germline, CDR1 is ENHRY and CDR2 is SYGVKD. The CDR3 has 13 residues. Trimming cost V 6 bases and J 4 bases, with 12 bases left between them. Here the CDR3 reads CAIRAGARTEAFF. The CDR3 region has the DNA TGTGCCATCAGGGCGGGGGCGCGCACTGAAGCTTTCTTT.

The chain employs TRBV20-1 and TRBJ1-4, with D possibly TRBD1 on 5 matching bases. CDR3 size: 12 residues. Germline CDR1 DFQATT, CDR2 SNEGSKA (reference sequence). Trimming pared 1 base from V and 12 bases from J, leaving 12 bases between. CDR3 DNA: TGCAGTGCTAGAGTCGGGGGGAGGGAACTGTTTTTT. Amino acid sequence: CSARVGGRELFF.

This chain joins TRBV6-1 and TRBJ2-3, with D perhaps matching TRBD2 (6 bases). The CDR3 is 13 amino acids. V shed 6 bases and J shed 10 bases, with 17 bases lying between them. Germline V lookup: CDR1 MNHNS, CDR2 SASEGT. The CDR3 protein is CASRAGRPEAQYF. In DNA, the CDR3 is TGTGCCAGCAGGGCAGGGAGGCCAGAAGCGCAGTATTTT.

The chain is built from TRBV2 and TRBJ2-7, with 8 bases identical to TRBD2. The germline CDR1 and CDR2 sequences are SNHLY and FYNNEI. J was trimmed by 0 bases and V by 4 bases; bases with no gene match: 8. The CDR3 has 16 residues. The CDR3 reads CASSVIARGGSYEQYF. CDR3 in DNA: TGTGCCAGCAGTGTCATCGCCCGGGGGGGCTCCTACGAGCAGTACTTC.

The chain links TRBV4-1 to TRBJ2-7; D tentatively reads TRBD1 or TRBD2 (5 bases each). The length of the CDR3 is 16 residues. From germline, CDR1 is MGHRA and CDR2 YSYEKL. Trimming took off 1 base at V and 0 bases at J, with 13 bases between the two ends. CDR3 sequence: CASSQVWGRSSYEQYF. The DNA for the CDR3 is TGCGCCAGCAGCCAAGTTTGGGGACGAAGCTCCTACGAGCAGTACTTC.